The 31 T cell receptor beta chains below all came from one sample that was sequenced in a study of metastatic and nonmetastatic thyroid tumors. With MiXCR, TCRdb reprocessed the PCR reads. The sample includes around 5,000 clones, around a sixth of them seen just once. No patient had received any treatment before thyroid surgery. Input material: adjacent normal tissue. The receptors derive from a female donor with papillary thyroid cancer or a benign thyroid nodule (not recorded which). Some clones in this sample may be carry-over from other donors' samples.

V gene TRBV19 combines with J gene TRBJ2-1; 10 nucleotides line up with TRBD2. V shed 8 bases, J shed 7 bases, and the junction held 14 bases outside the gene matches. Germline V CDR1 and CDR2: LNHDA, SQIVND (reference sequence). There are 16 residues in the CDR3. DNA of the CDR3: TGTGCCAGTTGGGGAGGACTAGCGGAGTTGGTGAATGAGCAGTTCTTC. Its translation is CASWGGLAELVNEQFF.

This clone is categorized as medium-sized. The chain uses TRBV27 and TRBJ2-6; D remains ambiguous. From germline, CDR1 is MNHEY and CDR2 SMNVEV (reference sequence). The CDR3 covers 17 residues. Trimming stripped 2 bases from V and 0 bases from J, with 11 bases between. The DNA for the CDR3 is TGTGCCAGCAGTTTACGCGCGCGGAACTCTGGGGCCAACGTCCTGACTTTC. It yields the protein CASSLRARNSGANVLTF.

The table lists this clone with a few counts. CDR3: CSAGTDTNTGELFF. In nucleotides, the CDR3 is TGCAGCGCCGGGACGGATACTAACACCGGGGAGCTGTTTTTT. The rearrangement joins TRBV29-1 to TRBJ2-2; D is tentatively TRBD1 or TRBD2 (5 bases each). This CDR3 comprises 14 residues. Germline V gives CDR1 SQVTM, CDR2 ANQGSEA. Trimming took 7 bases from V and 2 from J, leaving 14 bases between them.

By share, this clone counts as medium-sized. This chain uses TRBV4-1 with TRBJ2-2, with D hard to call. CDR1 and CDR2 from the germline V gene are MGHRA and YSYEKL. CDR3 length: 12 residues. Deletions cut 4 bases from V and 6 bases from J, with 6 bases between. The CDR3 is CASSRGSGELFF. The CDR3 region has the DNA TGCGCCAGCAGCCGAGGATCCGGGGAGCTGTTTTTT.

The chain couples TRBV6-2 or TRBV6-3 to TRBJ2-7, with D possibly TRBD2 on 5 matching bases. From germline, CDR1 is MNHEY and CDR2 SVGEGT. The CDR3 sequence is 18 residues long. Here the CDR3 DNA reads TGTGCCAGCAGTTATAACCTAGAGGGAACGCTACATTCCTACGAGCAGTACGTA. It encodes CASSYNLEGTLHSYEQYV.

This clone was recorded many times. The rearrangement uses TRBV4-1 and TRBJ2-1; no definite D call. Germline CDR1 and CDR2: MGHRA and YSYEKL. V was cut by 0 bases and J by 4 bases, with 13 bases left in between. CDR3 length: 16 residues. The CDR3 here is CASSQDRLNPYNEQFF. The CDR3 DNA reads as TGCGCCAGCAGCCAAGATCGGCTCAACCCTTACAATGAGCAGTTCTTC.

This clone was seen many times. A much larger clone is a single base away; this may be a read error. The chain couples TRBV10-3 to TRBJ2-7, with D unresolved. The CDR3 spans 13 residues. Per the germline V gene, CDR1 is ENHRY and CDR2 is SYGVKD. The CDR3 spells CAISGSASSEQYF. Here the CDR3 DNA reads TGTGCCATCAGTGGGTCAGCCTCCTCCGAGCAGTACTTC.

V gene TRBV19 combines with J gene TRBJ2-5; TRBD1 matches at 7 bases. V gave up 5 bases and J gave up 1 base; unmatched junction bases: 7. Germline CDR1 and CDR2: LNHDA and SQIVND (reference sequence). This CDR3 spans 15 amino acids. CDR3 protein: CASSAGTELQETQYF. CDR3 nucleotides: TGTGCCAGTAGTGCCGGGACAGAGCTCCAAGAGACCCAGTACTTC.

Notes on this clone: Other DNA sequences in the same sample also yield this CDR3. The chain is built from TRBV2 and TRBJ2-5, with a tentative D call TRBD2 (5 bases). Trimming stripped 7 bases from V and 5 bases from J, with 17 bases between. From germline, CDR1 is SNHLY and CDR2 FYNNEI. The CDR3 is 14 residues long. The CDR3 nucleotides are TGTGCCAGCAAGGAGGCAATCACCGGGGAGACCCAGTACTTC. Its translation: CASKEAITGETQYF.

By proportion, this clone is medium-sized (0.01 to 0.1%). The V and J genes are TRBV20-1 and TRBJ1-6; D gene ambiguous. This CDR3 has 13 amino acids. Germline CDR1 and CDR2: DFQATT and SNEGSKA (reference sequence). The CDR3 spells CSAVGSYNSPLHF. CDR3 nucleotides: TGCAGCGCAGTGGGCTCCTATAATTCACCCCTCCACTTT.

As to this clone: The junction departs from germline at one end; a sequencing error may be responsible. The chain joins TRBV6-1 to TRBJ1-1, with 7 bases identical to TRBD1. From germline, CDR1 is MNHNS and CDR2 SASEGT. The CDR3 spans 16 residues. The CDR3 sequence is CASSDWTGHMNTQAFF. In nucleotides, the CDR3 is TGTGCCAGCAGTGACTGGACAGGTCACATGAACACTCAAGCTTTCTTT.

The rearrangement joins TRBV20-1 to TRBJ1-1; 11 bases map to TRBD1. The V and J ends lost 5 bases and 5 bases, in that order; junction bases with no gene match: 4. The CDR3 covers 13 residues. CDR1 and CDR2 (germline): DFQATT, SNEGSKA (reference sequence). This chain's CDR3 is CSAPDRGLTEAFF. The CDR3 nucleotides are TGCAGTGCTCCGGACAGGGGGCTAACTGAAGCTTTCTTT.

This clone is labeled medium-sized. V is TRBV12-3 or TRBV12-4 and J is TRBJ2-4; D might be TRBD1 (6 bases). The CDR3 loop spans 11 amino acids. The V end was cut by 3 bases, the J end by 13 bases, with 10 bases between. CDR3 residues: CASSLRGIQYF. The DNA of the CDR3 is TGTGCCAGCAGTTTGAGGGGGATACAGTACTTC.

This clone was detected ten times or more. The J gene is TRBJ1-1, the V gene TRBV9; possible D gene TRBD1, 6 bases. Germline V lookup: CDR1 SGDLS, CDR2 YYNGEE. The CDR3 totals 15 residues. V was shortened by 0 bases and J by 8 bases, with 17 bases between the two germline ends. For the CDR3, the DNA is TGTGCCAGCAGCGTAGAGGGCAGGGGATCGGCCGAAGCTTTCTTT. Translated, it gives CASSVEGRGSAEAFF. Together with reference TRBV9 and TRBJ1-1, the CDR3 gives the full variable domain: DSGVTQTPKHLITATGQRVTLRCSPRSGDLSVYWYQQSLDQGLQFLIQYYNGEERAKGNILERFSAQQFPDLHSELNLSSLELGDSALYFCASSVEGRGSAEAFFGQGTRLTVV.

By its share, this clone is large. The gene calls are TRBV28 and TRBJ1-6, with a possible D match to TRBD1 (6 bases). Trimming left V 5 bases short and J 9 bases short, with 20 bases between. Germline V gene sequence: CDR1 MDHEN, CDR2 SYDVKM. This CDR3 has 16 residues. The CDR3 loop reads CASSLGTGFLSSPLHF. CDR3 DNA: TGTGCCAGCAGTCTTGGAACAGGGTTTCTGAGTTCACCCCTCCACTTT.

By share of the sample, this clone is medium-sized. CDR3 nucleotide sequence: TGTGCCAGCAGCCCGGAACAGGGAGTCTATAATTCACCCCTCCACTTT. Protein product: CASSPEQGVYNSPLHF. This chain joins TRBV7-8 and TRBJ1-6; possible D gene TRBD1, 6 bases. From germline, CDR1 is SGHVS and CDR2 FQNEAQ. The germline V and J ends were trimmed by 5 bases and 3 bases, with 14 bases remaining between them. The CDR3 consists of 16 residues.

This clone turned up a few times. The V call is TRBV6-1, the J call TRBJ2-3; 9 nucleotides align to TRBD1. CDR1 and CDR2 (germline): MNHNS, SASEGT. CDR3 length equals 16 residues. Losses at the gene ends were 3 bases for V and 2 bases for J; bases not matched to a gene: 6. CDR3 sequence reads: CASSDADRGVTDTQYF. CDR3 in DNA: TGTGCCAGCAGTGACGCCGACAGGGGGGTCACAGATACGCAGTATTTT.

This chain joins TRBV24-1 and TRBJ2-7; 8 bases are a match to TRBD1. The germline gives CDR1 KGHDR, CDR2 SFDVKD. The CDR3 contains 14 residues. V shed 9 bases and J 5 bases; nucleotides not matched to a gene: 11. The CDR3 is CATLYHRGKDEQYV. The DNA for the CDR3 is TGTGCCACCTTATACCACAGGGGGAAGGACGAGCAGTACGTC.

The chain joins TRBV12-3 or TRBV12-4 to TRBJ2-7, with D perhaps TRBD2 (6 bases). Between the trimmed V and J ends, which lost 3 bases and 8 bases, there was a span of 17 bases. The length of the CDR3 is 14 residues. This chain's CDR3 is CASSLAGRSGKQYF. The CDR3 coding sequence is TGTGCCAGCAGTTTGGCCGGGAGATCGGGCAAGCAGTACTTC.

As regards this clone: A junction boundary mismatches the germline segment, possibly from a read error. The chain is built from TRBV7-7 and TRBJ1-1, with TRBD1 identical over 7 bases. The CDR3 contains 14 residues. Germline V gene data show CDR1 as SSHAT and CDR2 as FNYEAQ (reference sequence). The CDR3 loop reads CTSRTAGTVTEAFF. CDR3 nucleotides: TGTACCAGCAGGACCGCCGGGACAGTTACCGAAGCTTTCTTT.

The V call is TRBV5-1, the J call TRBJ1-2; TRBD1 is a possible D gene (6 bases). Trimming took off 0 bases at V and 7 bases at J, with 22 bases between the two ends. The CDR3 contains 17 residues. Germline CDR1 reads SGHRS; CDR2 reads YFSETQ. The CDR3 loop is CASSLAGGGADFGGYTF. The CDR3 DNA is TGCGCCAGCAGCTTGGCCGGGGGCGGAGCCGACTTCGGTGGCTACACCTTC.

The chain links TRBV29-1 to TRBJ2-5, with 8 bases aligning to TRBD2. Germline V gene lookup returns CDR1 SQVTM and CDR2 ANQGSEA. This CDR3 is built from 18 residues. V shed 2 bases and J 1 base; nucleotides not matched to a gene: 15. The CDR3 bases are TGCAGCGTTGAAATGGTTATTGGTAGCGGGAATTTCCAAGAGACCCAGTACTTC. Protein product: CSVEMVIGSGNFQETQYF.

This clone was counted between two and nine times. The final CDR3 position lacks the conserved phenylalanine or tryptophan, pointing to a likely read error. CDR3 loop: CASSAQGWSSYNSPLHL. Here the CDR3 DNA reads TGTGCCAGCAGTGCGCAGGGATGGAGCTCCTATAATTCACCACTCCACCTT. The chain links TRBV6-2 or TRBV6-3 to TRBJ1-6, with TRBD1 as a possible D gene (5 bases). CDR3 length: 17 residues. The germline V gene has CDR1 MNHEY and CDR2 SVGEGT.

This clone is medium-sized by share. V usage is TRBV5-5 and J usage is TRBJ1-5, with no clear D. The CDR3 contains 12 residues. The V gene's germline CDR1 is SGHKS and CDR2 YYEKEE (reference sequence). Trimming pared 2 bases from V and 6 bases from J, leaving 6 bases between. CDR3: CASSLRGQPQHF. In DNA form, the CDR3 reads TGTGCCAGCAGCTTACGGGGTCAGCCCCAGCATTTT.

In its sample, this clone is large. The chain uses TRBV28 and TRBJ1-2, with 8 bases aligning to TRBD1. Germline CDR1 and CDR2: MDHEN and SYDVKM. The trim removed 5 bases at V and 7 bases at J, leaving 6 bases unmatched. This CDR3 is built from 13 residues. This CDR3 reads CASSIGQGVGYTF. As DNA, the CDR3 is TGTGCCAGCAGTATTGGACAGGGCGTTGGCTACACCTTC.

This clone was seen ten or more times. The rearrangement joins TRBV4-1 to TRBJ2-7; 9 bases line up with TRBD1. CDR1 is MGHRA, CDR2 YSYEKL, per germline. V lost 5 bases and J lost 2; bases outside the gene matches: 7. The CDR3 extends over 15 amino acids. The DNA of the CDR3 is TGCGCCAGCAGCGACCGGGACAGGGAACCCTACGAGCAGTACTTC. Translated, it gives CASSDRDREPYEQYF.

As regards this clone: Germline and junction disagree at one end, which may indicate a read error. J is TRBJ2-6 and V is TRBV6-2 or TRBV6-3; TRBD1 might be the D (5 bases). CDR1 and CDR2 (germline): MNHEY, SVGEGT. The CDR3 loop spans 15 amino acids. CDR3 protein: CASSPLRSGANFLTF. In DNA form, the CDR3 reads TGTGCCAGCTCCCCACTTAGATCTGGGGCCAACTTCCTGACTTTC.

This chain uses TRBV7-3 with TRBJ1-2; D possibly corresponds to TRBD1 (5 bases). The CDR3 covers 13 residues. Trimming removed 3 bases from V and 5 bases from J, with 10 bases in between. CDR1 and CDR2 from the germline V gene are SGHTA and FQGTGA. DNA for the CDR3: TGTGCCAGCAGCTTGGGACGGATATATGGCTACACCTTC. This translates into CASSLGRIYGYTF.

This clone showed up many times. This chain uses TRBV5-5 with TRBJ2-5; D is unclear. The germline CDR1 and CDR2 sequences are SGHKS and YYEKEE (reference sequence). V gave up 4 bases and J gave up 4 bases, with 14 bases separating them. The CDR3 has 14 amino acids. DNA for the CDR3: TGTGCCAGCAGCGTCGCGGTAACCAGAGAGACCCAGTACTTC. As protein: CASSVAVTRETQYF.

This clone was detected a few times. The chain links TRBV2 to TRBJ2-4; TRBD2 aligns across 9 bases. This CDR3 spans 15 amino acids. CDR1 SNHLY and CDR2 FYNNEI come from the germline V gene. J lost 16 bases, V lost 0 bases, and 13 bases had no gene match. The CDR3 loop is CASSEAVVREGRSYF. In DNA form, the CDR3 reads TGTGCCAGCAGTGAAGCGGTTGTGCGGGAGGGCCGTTCATACTTC.

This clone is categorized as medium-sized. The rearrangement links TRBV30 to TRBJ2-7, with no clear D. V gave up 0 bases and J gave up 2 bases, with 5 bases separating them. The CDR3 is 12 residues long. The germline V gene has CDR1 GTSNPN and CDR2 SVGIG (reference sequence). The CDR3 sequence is CAWSVPPYEQYF. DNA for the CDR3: TGTGCCTGGAGTGTACCTCCCTACGAGCAGTACTTC.